This T cell receptor (beta chain) was captured by sequencing in a study of blood T cell repertoires in COVID-19. The CDR3 spans 14 residues. V was clipped by 3 bases and J by 7 bases, with 10 bases between them. Germline lookup yields CDR1 LGHNA and CDR2 YSLEER. Sequencing used immunoSEQ multiplex PCR; TCRdb keeps in-frame clones, though not all of them. The sample records around 180,000 clones, 88% being singletons. The receptor was derived from a human donor in a cohort sampled during active COVID-19. Source material: peripheral blood. This rearrangement joins TRBV4-3 to TRBJ1-6, with D perhaps TRBD1 (6 bases). CDR3 residues: CASSHPDRNSPLHF. The DNA for the CDR3 is TGCGCCAGCAGCCACCCGGACAGAAATTCACCCCTCCACTTT.